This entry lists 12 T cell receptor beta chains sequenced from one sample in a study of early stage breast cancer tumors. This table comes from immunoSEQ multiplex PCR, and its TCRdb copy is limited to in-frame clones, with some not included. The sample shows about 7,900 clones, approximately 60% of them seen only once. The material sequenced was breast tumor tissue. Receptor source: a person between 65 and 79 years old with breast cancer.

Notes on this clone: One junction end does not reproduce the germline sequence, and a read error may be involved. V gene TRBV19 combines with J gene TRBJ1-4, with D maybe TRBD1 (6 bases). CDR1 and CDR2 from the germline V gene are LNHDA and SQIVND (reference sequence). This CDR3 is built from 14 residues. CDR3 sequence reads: CAGSRTAWDEKLFF. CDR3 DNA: TGTGCCGGTAGTAGGACAGCCTGGGATGAAAAACTGTTTTTT.

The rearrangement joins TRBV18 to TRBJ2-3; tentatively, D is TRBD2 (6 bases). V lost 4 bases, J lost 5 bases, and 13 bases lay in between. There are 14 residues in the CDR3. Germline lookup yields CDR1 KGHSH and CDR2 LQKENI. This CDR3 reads CASSQGLGGDTQYF. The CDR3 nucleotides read TGTGCCAGCTCACAGGGTCTGGGGGGAGATACGCAGTATTTT.

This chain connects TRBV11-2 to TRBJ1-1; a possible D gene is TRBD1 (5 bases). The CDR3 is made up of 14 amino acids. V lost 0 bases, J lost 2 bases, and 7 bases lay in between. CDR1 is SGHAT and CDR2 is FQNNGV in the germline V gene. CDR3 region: CASSLDRVNTEAFF. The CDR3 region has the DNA TGTGCCAGCAGCTTAGACAGGGTTAACACTGAAGCTTTCTTT.

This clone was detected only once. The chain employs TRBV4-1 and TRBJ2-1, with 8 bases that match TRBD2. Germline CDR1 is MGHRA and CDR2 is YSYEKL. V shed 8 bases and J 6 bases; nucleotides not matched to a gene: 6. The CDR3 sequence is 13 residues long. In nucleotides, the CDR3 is TGCGCCAGCGAAGGCGGGGGGACCAATGAGCAGTTCTTC. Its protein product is CASEGGGTNEQFF.

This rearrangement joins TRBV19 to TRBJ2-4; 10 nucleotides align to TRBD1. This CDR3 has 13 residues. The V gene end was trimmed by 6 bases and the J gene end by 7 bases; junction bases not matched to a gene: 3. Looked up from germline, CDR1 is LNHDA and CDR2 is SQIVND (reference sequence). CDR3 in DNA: TGTGCCAGTAGCGACAGGGGGCGTAACATTCAGTACTTC. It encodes CASSDRGRNIQYF.

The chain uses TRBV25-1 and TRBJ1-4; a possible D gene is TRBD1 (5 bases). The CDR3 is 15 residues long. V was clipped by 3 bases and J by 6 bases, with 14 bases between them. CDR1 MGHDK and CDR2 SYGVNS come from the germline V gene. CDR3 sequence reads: CASSENAGKYEKLFF. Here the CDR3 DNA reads TGTGCCAGCAGTGAGAACGCAGGGAAATATGAAAAACTGTTTTTT.

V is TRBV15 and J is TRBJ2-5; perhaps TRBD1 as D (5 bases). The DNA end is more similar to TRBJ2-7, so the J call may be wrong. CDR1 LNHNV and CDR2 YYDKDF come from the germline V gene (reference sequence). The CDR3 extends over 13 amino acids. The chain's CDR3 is CATSRVDSYEQYF. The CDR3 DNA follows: TGTGCCACCAGCAGAGTTGACAGCTACGAGCAGTACTTC.

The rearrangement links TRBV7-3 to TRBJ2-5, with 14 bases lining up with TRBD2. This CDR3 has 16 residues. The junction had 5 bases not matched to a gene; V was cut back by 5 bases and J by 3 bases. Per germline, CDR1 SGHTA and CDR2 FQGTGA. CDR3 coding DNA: TGTGCCAGCAGCCTATGGGGACTAGCGGGGGAAGAGACCCAGTACTTC. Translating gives CASSLWGLAGEETQYF.

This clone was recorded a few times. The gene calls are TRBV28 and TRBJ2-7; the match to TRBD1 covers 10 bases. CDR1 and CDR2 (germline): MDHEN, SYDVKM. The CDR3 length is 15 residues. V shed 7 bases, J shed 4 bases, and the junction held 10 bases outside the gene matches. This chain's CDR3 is CASTTDRGLWYEQYF. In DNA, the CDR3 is TGTGCCAGCACCACCGACAGGGGGCTGTGGTACGAGCAGTACTTC.

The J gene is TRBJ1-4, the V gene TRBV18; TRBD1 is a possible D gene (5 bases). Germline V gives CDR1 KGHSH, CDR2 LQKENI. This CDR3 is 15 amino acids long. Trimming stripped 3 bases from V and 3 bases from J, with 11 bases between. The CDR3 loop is CASSPERGPNEKLFF. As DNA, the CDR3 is TGTGCCAGCTCACCCGAGCGGGGCCCTAATGAAAAACTGTTTTTT.

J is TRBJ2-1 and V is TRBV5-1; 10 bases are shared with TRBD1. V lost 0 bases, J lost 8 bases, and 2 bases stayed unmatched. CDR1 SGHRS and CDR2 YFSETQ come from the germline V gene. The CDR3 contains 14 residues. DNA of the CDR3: TGCGCCAGCAGCTTGGGACAGGGGGCCGATGAGCAGTTCTTC. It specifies CASSLGQGADEQFF.

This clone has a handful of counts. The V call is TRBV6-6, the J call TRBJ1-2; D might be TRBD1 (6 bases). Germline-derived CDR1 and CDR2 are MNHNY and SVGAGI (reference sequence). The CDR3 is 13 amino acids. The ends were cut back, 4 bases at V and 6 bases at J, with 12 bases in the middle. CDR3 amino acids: CASSSQGFDGYTF. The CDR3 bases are TGTGCCAGCAGTTCCCAGGGGTTCGATGGCTACACCTTC.